This T cell receptor beta chain is from a study of blood T cell repertoires in COVID-19. Study-level information: Specimens from acute and convalescent COVID-19 originated in the United States, Italy and Spain.

Original processing notes: It was from reference gene primer amplification that nucleated cell counts were estimated. This table comes from immunoSEQ multiplex PCR, and its TCRdb copy is limited to in-frame clones, with some not included. For V, J and clone size, that table is used; D and trimming come from the DNA. In the table there are tens of thousands of clones, roughly 87% of which are singletons. CDR3 size: 12 residues. The V end was cut by 2 bases, the J end by 5 bases, with 4 bases between. Germline CDR1 reads LGHDT; CDR2 reads YNNKEL (reference sequence). The receptor was isolated from an elderly man in a cohort sampled during active COVID-19. The J gene is TRBJ1-5, the V gene TRBV3-1 (or the pseudogene TRBV3-2); D remains unclear. The sample consisted of peripheral blood. The CDR3 DNA is TGTGCCAGCAGCCAATCAGATCAGCCCCAGCATTTT. This translates into CASSQSDQPQHF.